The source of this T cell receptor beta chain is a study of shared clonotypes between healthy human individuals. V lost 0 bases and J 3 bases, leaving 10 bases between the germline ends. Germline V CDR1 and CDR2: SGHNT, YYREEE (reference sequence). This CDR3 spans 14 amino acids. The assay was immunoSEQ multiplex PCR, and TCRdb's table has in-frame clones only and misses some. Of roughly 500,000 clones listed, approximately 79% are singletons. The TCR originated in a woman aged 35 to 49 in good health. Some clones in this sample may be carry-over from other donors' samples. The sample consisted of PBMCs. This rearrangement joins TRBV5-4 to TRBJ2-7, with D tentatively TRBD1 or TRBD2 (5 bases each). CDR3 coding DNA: TGTGCCAGCAGCTTGGGGGGACGTATCTACGAGCAGTACTTC. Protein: CASSLGGRIYEQYF.